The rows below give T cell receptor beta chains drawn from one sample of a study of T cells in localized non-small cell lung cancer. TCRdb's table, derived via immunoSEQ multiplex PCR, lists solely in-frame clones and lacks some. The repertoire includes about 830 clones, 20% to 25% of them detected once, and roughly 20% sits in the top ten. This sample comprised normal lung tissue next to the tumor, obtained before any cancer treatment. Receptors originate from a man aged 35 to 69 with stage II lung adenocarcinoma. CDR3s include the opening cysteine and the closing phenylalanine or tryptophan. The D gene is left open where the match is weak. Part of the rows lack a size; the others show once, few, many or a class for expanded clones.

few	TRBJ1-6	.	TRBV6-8	TGTGCCAGCAGTTCACCCATTGGTGAATGGTCCTATAATTCACCCCTCCACTTT	CASSSPIGEWSYNSPLHF
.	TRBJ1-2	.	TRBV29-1	TGCAGCGCATTACAGTTCACCTATGGCTACACCTTC	CSALQFTYGYTF
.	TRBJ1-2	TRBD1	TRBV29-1	TGCAGCGTTGAAGAGAACTCCGGGACAGGGTTGGGCTACACCTTC	CSVEENSGTGLGYTF
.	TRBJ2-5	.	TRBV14	TGTGCCAGCAGCCCCATCGACAGACCTTTTGAGACCCAGTACTTC	CASSPIDRPFETQYF
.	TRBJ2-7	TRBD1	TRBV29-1	TGCAGCGTTGAACAGGGGGCCAACGAGCAGTACTTC	CSVEQGANEQYF
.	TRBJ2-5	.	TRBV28	TGTGCCAGCAGCCCCTTAGGTCAGGGGAAAGAGACCCAGTACTTC	CASSPLGQGKETQYF
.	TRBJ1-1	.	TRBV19	TGTGCCAGTAGTACAAAGACGGAGAACACTGAAGCTTTCTTT	CASSTKTENTEAFF
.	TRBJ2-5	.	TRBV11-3	TGTGCCAGCAGCCAAGCTGGTCAGTCTGGGGAGACCCAGTACTTC	CASSQAGQSGETQYF
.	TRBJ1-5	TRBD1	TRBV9	TGTGCCAGCAGTTGGACAGGGGCTGGCAATCAGCCCCAGCATTTT	CASSWTGAGNQPQHF
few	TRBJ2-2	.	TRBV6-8	TGTGCCAGCAGCCCTCCAGGCAGACGACAAACCGGGGAGCTGTTTTTT	CASSPPGRRQTGELFF
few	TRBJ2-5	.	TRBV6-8	TGTGCCAGCAGTGATTTCGGGCCTCAAGAGACCCAGTACTTC	CASSDFGPQETQYF
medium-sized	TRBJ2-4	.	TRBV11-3	TGTGCCAGCAGCTTCCGGGTCTTACTAGCCAAAAACATTCAGTACTTC	CASSFRVLLAKNIQYF
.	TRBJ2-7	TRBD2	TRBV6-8	TGTGCCAGCAGTGGCAAGAAGCGGGAAGCTAGGGACGAGCAGTACTTC	CASSGKKREARDEQYF
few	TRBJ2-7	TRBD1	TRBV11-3	TGTGCCAGCAGCCCTGACAGGGGCAGCTCCTACGAGCAGTACTTC	CASSPDRGSSYEQYF
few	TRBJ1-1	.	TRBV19	TGTGCCAGTAGTATTGGGCCGCCCCAACGCACTGAAGCTTTCTTT	CASSIGPPQRTEAFF
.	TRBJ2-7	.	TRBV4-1	TGCGCCAGCAGCCAAGATCGGGGGACACCTTCCTACGAGCAGTACTTC	CASSQDRGTPSYEQYF
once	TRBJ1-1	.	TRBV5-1	TGCGCCAGCAGCTTAGGAGGGGCGCGGAACACTGAAGCTTTCTTT	CASSLGGARNTEAFF
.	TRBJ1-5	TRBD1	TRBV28	TGTGCCAGCAGTGCCCGGGACAGGGGACACAGTCTGCCTAGCAATCAGCCCCAGCATTTT	CASSARDRGHSLPSNQPQHF
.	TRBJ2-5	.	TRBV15	TGTGCCACCAGCAGAGAGCGACTCTTGGGAGAGACCCAGTACTTC	CATSRERLLGETQYF
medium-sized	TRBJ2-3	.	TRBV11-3	TGTGCCAGCAGCTTTCCGGGTACTAGCACAGATACGCAGTATTTT	CASSFPGTSTDTQYF
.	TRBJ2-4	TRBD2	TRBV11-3	TGTGCCAGCAGCTCAGGACTAGCGGGGGACGCCAAAAACATTCAGTACTTC	CASSSGLAGDAKNIQYF
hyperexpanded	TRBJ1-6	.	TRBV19	TGTGCCAGTAGTCCTCCCCCCGCGGGCTCACCCCTCCACTTT	CASSPPPAGSPLHF
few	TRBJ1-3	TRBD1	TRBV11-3	TGTGCCAGCAGCCGTGCACAGGGGGCTTATGGAAACACCATATATTTT	CASSRAQGAYGNTIYF
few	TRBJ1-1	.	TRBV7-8	TGTGCCAGCAGCTCGAGGGCGGGCACTGAAGCTTTCTTT	CASSSRAGTEAFF
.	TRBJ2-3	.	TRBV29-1	TGCAGCGTTGTTGGGTTCGCGAGGGGCACAGATACGCAGTATTTT	CSVVGFARGTDTQYF
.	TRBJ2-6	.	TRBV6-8	TGTGCCAGCAGCCTCTCGGGCGGTGGGGCCAACGTCCTGACTTTC	CASSLSGGGANVLTF
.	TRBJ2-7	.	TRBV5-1	TGCGCCAGCAGTCGAGGGTGGGGGCGATCCTACGAGCAGTACTTC	CASSRGWGRSYEQYF
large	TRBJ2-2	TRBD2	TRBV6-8	TGTGCCAGCAGCCCTAGCGGGGGGGAGAACACCGGGGAGCTGTTTTTT	CASSPSGGENTGELFF
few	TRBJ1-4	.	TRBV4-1	TGCGCCAGCAGCTTCCGTCGGAGCGAGGGTCAAAAACTGTTTTTT	CASSFRRSEGQKLFF
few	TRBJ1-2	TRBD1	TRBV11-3	TGTGCCAGCAGCTTACCAGGGGGGATTAACTATGGCTACACCTTC	CASSLPGGINYGYTF
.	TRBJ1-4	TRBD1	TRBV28	TGTGCCAGCGACCGACAGGGGGATGTAACACTGTTTTTT	CASDRQGDVTLFF
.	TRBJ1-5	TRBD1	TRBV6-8	TGTGCCAGCAGTTACTCCCGGACAGGGATGAATCAGCCCCAGCATTTT	CASSYSRTGMNQPQHF
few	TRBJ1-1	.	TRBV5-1	TGCGCCAGCAGCCAAGAAAGGGGAAGAGGCACTGAAGCTTTCTTT	CASSQERGRGTEAFF
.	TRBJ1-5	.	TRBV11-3	TGTGCCAGCAGCTTAGGTTCAGTAAATCAGCCCCAGCATTTT	CASSLGSVNQPQHF
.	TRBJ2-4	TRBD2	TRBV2	TGTGCCAGCAGGGGACTAGCGGGAGGGGGCATTCAGTACTTC	CASRGLAGGGIQYF
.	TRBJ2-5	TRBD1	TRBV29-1	TGCAGCGACCTAAGGACAGGCGTCCGAGAGACCCAGTACTTC	CSDLRTGVRETQYF
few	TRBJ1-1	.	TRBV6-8	TGTGCCAGCGGGAAAACGCTTCGGGTAGCTTTCTTT	CASGKTLRVAFF
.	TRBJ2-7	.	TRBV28	TGTGCCAGCAGTTTAATAACCTACGAGCAGTACTTC	CASSLITYEQYF
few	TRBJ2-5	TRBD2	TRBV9	TGTGCCAGCAGCGTAGCAGCGGGGGGAACAGAGACCCAGTACTTC	CASSVAAGGTETQYF
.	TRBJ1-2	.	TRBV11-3	TGTGCCAGCAGCCAGCCAGAGGGAAAGACCTATGGCTACACCTTC	CASSQPEGKTYGYTF
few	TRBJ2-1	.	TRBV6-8	TGTGCCAGCACCTCAGGCGGACTTCACTACAATGAGCAGTTCTTC	CASTSGGLHYNEQFF
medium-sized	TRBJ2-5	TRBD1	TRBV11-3	TGTGCCAGCAGCTCACCCGACAGGGGGCTCGGTGAGACCCAGTACTTC	CASSSPDRGLGETQYF
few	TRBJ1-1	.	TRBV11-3	TGTGCCAGCAGCCCTTCCCGGTTAGGGGGCACTGAAGCTTTCTTT	CASSPSRLGGTEAFF
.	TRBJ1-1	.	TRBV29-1	TGCAGCGTTGAAGAAGTGGGTCCTCAACGAGGGAAAGCTTTCTTT	CSVEEVGPQRGKAFF
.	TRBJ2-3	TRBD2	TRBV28	TGTGCCAGCGGACTAGCCGGGAGCACAGATACGCAGTATTTT	CASGLAGSTDTQYF
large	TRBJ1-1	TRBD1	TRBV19	TGTGCCAGTAGTATCGGACAGGGAGAAGCTTTCTTT	CASSIGQGEAFF
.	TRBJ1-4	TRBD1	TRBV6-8	TGTGCCAGCAGTTACGCCAGGGACAGCTCTGAAAAACTGTTTTTT	CASSYARDSSEKLFF
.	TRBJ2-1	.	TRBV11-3	TGTGCCAGCAGCCTCGACCAAAATTCCTACAATGAGCAGTTCTTC	CASSLDQNSYNEQFF
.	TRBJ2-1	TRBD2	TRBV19	TGTGCCAGTAGTAGCGCGTTAGCGGGATACCCAGGTGAGCAGTTCTTC	CASSSALAGYPGEQFF
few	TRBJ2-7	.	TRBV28	TGTGCCAGCAGTTCCCCTCGCCCGGTCCACGAGCAGTACTTC	CASSSPRPVHEQYF
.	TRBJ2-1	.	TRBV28	TGTGCCAGCAGTTTAGAGTCGCCCGCGGAGCAGTTCTTC	CASSLESPAEQFF
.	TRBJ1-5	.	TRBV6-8	TGTGCCAGCAGGGGAGGGACAAGCAATCAGCCCCAGCATTTT	CASRGGTSNQPQHF
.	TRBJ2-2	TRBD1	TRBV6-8	TGTGCCAGCAGTTACTCGAGGGGACAGGGGAATCGCGGGGAGCTGTTTTTT	CASSYSRGQGNRGELFF